This T cell receptor (beta chain) was found in a study of T cells in Graves' hyperthyroidism and ophthalmopathy. Overall study findings and caveats: Most thyroid clonotypes expanded above 0.001 appeared in blood too. For ophthalmopathy, model prediction preceded onset by a median about 6.2 months.

Graves' hyperthyroidism was deemed stable absent ophthalmopathy progression within 18 months. Newly diagnosed patients aged 18 to 65 had hyperthyroidism of under 2 months' duration. From RNA transcripts, TCR beta CDR3 regions were amplified. Researchers ran a first-round RT-PCR on the TCR CDR3 using the HTBI primer set. Each CDR3 protein gets one entry after TCRdb re-called the multiplex PCR reads with MiXCR. The sample holds under 350,000 distinct CDR3 sequences, 18% seen once. V lost 0 bases and J lost 9, with 12 bases in between. This CDR3 has 14 residues. Germline V gives CDR1 LNHNV, CDR2 YYDKDF (reference sequence). This clonotype was counted a few times. What it recognizes is unknown.

V is TRBV15 and J is TRBJ2-1; D may correspond to TRBD1 or TRBD2 (6 bases each). The TCR originated in a woman aged 50 to 60 with Graves' hyperthyroidism. Source material: blood. The CDR3 spells CATSRDRGGTEQFF. The CDR3 DNA reads TGTGCCACCAGCAGAGATCGAGGGGGGACTGAGCAGTTCTTC.